These 22 T cell receptor beta chains were sequenced from one sample in a study of blood T cell repertoires in COVID-19 (dated by TCRdb to the early 2020s). The library was obtained by the immunoSEQ multiplex PCR assay. TCRdb re-hosts the immuneACCESS table, in-frame sequences only. Its copies lack some clones; in the studies checked, an unresolved V gene accounts for under half of them, and the cause for the rest is not known. The sample table holds fewer than 250,000 clones, of which more than 80% were seen once. Together, the top ten hold under 2% of the sample. The sample consisted of PBMCs or T cells enriched from blood (not recorded which). The origin of the receptors is a man in his 60s who had recovered from COVID-19.

The V call is TRBV5-1, the J call TRBJ1-6; the match to TRBD1 covers 8 bases. The V and J ends lost 2 bases and 7 bases, in that order; junction bases with no gene match: 5. This CDR3 region has 15 residues. The germline gives CDR1 SGHRS, CDR2 YFSETQ. The CDR3 region has the DNA TGCGCCAGCAGCTTAGGACAGGGTACCAATTCACCCCTCCACTTT. Its translation is CASSLGQGTNSPLHF.

At least ten counts were recorded for this clone. The chain carries TRBV5-4 and TRBJ2-7; no clear D. From germline, CDR1 is SGHNT and CDR2 YYREEE (reference sequence). Trimming took off 0 bases at V and 0 bases at J, with 7 bases between the two ends. The CDR3 covers 14 residues. The CDR3 DNA sequence: TGTGCCAGCAGCTTGGAGCAAAACTCCTACGAGCAGTACTTC. Its protein product is CASSLEQNSYEQYF.

The V gene is TRBV4-1, the J gene TRBJ1-6; D perhaps matches TRBD1 (5 bases). CDR1 is MGHRA and CDR2 is YSYEKL in the germline V gene. The CDR3 is 16 amino acids. The V end lost 0 bases, the J end lost 5 bases, and 11 bases lay between the germline ends. The CDR3 loop is CASSQDPYRNNSPLHF. The CDR3 DNA follows: TGCGCCAGCAGCCAAGATCCCTACAGGAATAATTCACCCCTCCACTTT.

This sequence joins TRBV19 and TRBJ1-3; 8 nucleotides agree with TRBD1. The CDR3 sequence is 14 residues long. Trimming took 5 bases from V and 4 from J; bases not matched to a gene: 4. Germline CDR1 is LNHDA and CDR2 is SQIVND (reference sequence). The CDR3 DNA reads as TGTGCCAGTAGTCACGGGACAGGCGGAAACACCATATATTTT. Translated, it gives CASSHGTGGNTIYF.

This chain links TRBV19 with TRBJ1-5; a possible D gene is TRBD1 (5 bases). Trimming cost V 5 bases and J 4 bases, with 15 bases left between them. CDR1 is LNHDA, CDR2 SQIVND, per germline (reference sequence). CDR3 length: 15 residues. This chain's CDR3 is CASSDGQGGNQPQHF. CDR3 in DNA: TGTGCCAGTAGTGACGGACAAGGAGGGAATCAGCCCCAGCATTTT.

V and J are TRBV5-1 and TRBJ1-1, with a tentative D call TRBD1 (6 bases). This CDR3 has 14 amino acids. CDR1 is SGHRS, CDR2 YFSETQ, per germline. Trimming pared 1 base from V and 5 bases from J, leaving 12 bases between. In nucleotides, the CDR3 is TGCGCCAGCAGCTTGACAGGGTTAGAGACTGAAGCTTTCTTT. It encodes CASSLTGLETEAFF. Full variable domain (outside the CDR3, taken from reference TRBV5-1 and TRBJ1-1): KAGVTQTPRYLIKTRGQQVTLSCSPISGHRSVSWYQQTPGQGLQFLFEYFSETQRNKGNFPGRFSGRQFSNSRSEMNVSTLELGDSALYLCASSLTGLETEAFFGQGTRLTVV.

This chain links TRBV6-5 with TRBJ2-3; 7 bases align to TRBD2. CDR3 length: 12 residues. The V gene end was trimmed by 6 bases and the J gene end by 9 bases; junction bases not matched to a gene: 6. The germline V gene has CDR1 MNHEY and CDR2 SVGAGI. CDR3 in amino acids: CASRPSGKTQYF. The DNA of the CDR3 is TGTGCCAGCAGACCTAGCGGTAAGACGCAGTATTTT.

The V gene is TRBV18, the J gene TRBJ1-1, with TRBD1 as a possible D gene (6 bases). This CDR3 has 16 amino acids. CDR1 is KGHSH, CDR2 LQKENI, per germline. V gave up 3 bases and J gave up 1 base, with 15 bases separating them. DNA of the CDR3: TGTGCCAGCTCACCCGAACTCCAGACAGGGAACACTGAAGCTTTCTTT. Encoded protein: CASSPELQTGNTEAFF.

The CDR3: CAISDQPGLSSGNTIYF. As DNA, the CDR3 is TGTGCCATCAGTGACCAACCGGGACTAAGCTCTGGAAACACCATATATTTT. V is TRBV10-3 and J is TRBJ1-3, with D maybe TRBD1 (5 bases). Trimming took off 3 bases at V and 0 bases at J, with 15 bases between the two ends. Germline CDR1 and CDR2: ENHRY and SYGVKD. CDR3 length: 17 residues.

The count of this clone is one. J is TRBJ1-1 and V is TRBV11-3; D uncertain. Trimming stripped 0 bases from V and 1 base from J, with 9 bases between. CDR1 is SGHNT, CDR2 YENEEA, per germline. The CDR3 contains 15 residues. The CDR3 loop is CASSLEGTQNTEAFF. The CDR3 DNA reads TGTGCCAGCAGCTTAGAGGGCACGCAGAACACTGAAGCTTTCTTT.

This chain uses TRBV7-2 with TRBJ2-5, with 9 bases matching TRBD1. The germline V gene encodes CDR1 SGHTA and CDR2 FQGNSA. Trimming cost V 5 bases and J 1 base; bases outside gene matches: 14. CDR3 length: 18 amino acids. CDR3 coding DNA: TGTGCCAGCAGCCTAACTGTCCCGGGACAGGGCCTCCAAGAGACCCAGTACTTC. Protein: CASSLTVPGQGLQETQYF.

This chain uses TRBV10-1 with TRBJ2-3; the match to TRBD2 covers 9 bases. This CDR3 contains 14 residues. Germline V CDR1 and CDR2: WNHNN, SYGVQD (reference sequence). V trimming: 5 bases; J trimming: 2 bases; junction bases outside the gene matches: 2. CDR3 region: CASSPSGATDTQYF. The CDR3 DNA follows: TGCGCCAGCAGTCCTAGCGGGGCCACAGATACGCAGTATTTT.

V usage is TRBV30 and J usage is TRBJ1-1, with TRBD1 as a possible D gene (5 bases). V dropped 1 base and J dropped 5 bases, with 8 bases sitting between them. Germline values: CDR1 GTSNPN, CDR2 SVGIG (reference sequence). This CDR3 comprises 12 residues. The CDR3 region is CAWSEGDTEAFF. CDR3 nucleotides: TGTGCCTGGAGTGAAGGGGATACTGAAGCTTTCTTT.

The sample holds one count of this clone. Here the CDR3 reads CASRKTARDFNEKLFF. Here the CDR3 DNA reads TGTGCCAGCAGAAAAACCGCGAGGGATTTTAATGAAAAACTGTTTTTT. The chain links TRBV11-2 to TRBJ1-4; D not resolved. Trimming stripped 6 bases from V and 4 bases from J, with 18 bases between. The CDR3 contains 16 residues. Germline CDR1 and CDR2: SGHAT and FQNNGV.

The V call is TRBV4-2, the J call TRBJ2-5; TRBD1 matches 12 bases. Unmatched junction bases numbered 7, after V lost 0 bases and J lost 5 bases. The CDR3 has 17 amino acids. CDR1 is LGHNA and CDR2 is YNFKEQ in the germline V gene. CDR3 sequence: CASSQEPGQGAWETQYF. In DNA form, the CDR3 reads TGTGCCAGCAGCCAAGAGCCGGGACAGGGGGCGTGGGAGACCCAGTACTTC.

CDR3 nucleotides: TGTGCCAGCAGCCCGGGGACAGCTAATAACTATGGCTACACCTTC. It codes for CASSPGTANNYGYTF. This chain uses TRBV5-6 with TRBJ1-2, with 7 bases that match TRBD1. The CDR3 covers 15 residues. Looked up from germline, CDR1 is SGHDT and CDR2 is YYEEEE. The V gene end was trimmed by 4 bases and the J gene end by 1 base; junction bases not matched to a gene: 7.

This chain links TRBV2 with TRBJ2-7, with 10 bases identical to TRBD2. V trimming: 1 base; J trimming: 7 bases; junction bases outside the gene matches: 7. The CDR3 extends over 15 amino acids. Per the germline V gene, CDR1 is SNHLY and CDR2 is FYNNEI. CDR3 amino acids: CASSEGSGRVWEQYF. CDR3 bases: TGTGCCAGCAGTGAAGGGAGCGGGAGGGTTTGGGAGCAGTACTTC.

The rearrangement joins TRBV13 to TRBJ1-1; D may be TRBD1 (6 bases). Between the trimmed V and J ends, which lost 0 bases and 2 bases, there was a span of 13 bases. There are 16 residues in the CDR3. From germline, CDR1 is PRHDT and CDR2 FYEKMQ (reference sequence). The CDR3, as DNA: TGTGCCAGCAGCTTAGGCTACCGGGACATAAACACTGAAGCTTTCTTT. Translation: CASSLGYRDINTEAFF.

The chain has TRBV4-2 and TRBJ1-2; 8 bases match TRBD1. Per germline, CDR1 LGHNA and CDR2 YNFKEQ. J was trimmed by 5 bases and V by 0 bases; bases with no gene match: 5. The CDR3 is made up of 15 amino acids. Here the CDR3 reads CASSQDYRGLYGYTF. The CDR3 nucleotides read TGTGCCAGCAGCCAAGATTACAGGGGGTTATATGGCTACACCTTC.

The chain uses TRBV6-5 and TRBJ2-7, with 11 bases identical to TRBD2. From germline, CDR1 is MNHEY and CDR2 SVGAGI. V lost 6 bases to trimming and J lost 6 bases; unmatched junction nucleotides: 10. The length of the CDR3 is 15 residues. CDR3 nucleotides: TGTGCCAGCAGAACCGGGACTAGCGGATTGTCCGAGCAGTACTTC. Its protein product is CASRTGTSGLSEQYF.

In this sample, this clone turned up a few times. The chain has TRBV24-1 and TRBJ2-1; 7 nucleotides agree with TRBD1. The length of the CDR3 is 14 residues. Losses at the gene ends were 3 bases for V and 7 bases for J; bases not matched to a gene: 5. CDR1 is KGHDR and CDR2 is SFDVKD in the germline V gene. The CDR3 nucleotides read TGTGCCACCAGTGATGACAGGGTCCGGAATGAGCAGTTCTTC. Translating gives CATSDDRVRNEQFF.

This clone appeared a few times. This chain connects TRBV6-2 or TRBV6-3 to TRBJ2-2; unclear D gene. The V end was cut by 5 bases, the J end by 0 bases, with 10 bases between. Germline CDR1 is MNHEY and CDR2 is SVGEGT. The CDR3 consists of 15 residues. The CDR3 loop is CASSTRGTNTGELFF. The CDR3 nucleotides are TGTGCCAGCAGTACGAGAGGCACGAACACCGGGGAGCTGTTTTTT.